Presented here are 10 T cell receptor beta chains from one specimen sequenced in a study of T cells in Graves' hyperthyroidism and ophthalmopathy. Amplification targeted TCR beta CDR3 regions from RNA transcripts. Initially, a first-round RT-PCR of the TCR CDR3 employed the HTBI primer set. One entry per CDR3 protein results from TCRdb running MiXCR on the multiplex PCR reads. Of some 300,000 distinct CDR3 sequences listed, roughly 19% are singletons. The sequenced sample consisted of blood. The source of these receptors is a middle-aged man with Graves' ophthalmopathy.

This clonotype was observed at least ten times. This chain links TRBV12-3 or TRBV12-4 with TRBJ2-1; 7 bases fit TRBD2. The CDR3 spans 12 residues. The junction had 4 bases not matched to a gene; V was cut back by 6 bases and J by 8 bases. CDR3: CASSQRGDEQFF. The CDR3 DNA reads TGTGCCAGCAGCCAACGGGGGGATGAGCAGTTCTTC.

This clonotype came up a few times. The chain couples TRBV3-1 to TRBJ1-1; TRBD1 might be the D (6 bases). With 2 bases removed from V and 4 bases from J, the gap between germline ends came to 14 bases. This CDR3 has 15 amino acids. CDR1 is LGHDT, CDR2 YNNKEL, per germline (reference sequence). CDR3 in DNA: TGTGCCAGCAGCCAACGAGGGGGATTTGTCACTGAAGCTTTCTTT. Translated, it gives CASSQRGGFVTEAFF.

The chain combines TRBV20-1 with TRBJ2-7; D might be TRBD1 (5 bases). Germline V lookup: CDR1 DFQATT, CDR2 SNEGSKA (reference sequence). The V and J ends lost 3 bases and 0 bases respectively, with 21 bases between them. This CDR3 region has 17 residues. The CDR3 nucleotides are TGCAGTGCTAGTCGAGGACACAGCCCGATCCGCTCCTACGAGCAGTACTTC. It codes for CSASRGHSPIRSYEQYF.

This clonotype was counted a few times. The rearrangement joins TRBV29-1 to TRBJ2-3, with 10 bases identical to TRBD1. Trimming at V came to 4 bases and at J to 6 bases, leaving 7 bases not matched to a gene. The CDR3 is made up of 14 amino acids. Per the germline V gene, CDR1 is SQVTM and CDR2 is ANQGSEA. The CDR3 region is CSVGTTGGRDTQYF. The DNA for the CDR3 is TGCAGCGTTGGCACGACAGGGGGCAGGGATACGCAGTATTTT.

This clonotype appeared many times. The genes are TRBV7-9 and TRBJ1-3; TRBD1 might be the D (6 bases). The CDR3 runs to 14 residues. Germline CDR1 reads SEHNR; CDR2 reads FQNEAQ (reference sequence). The V and J ends lost 2 bases and 2 bases respectively, with 7 bases between them. CDR3 amino acids: CASSLQGTGNTIYF. The CDR3 DNA reads as TGTGCCAGCAGCTTACAGGGGACTGGAAACACCATATATTTT.

The gene calls are TRBV9 and TRBJ2-7, with 8 positions matching TRBD2. V was clipped by 5 bases and J by 7 bases; unmatched bases: 14. This CDR3 has 15 residues. Germline V lookup: CDR1 SGDLS, CDR2 YYNGEE. This CDR3 reads CASSAGGGANGEQYF. CDR3 DNA sequence: TGTGCCAGCAGTGCGGGAGGAGGGGCCAACGGGGAGCAGTACTTC.

The rearrangement uses TRBV9 and TRBJ1-2; D is undetermined. The CDR3 is 14 residues long. The V gene's germline CDR1 is SGDLS and CDR2 YYNGEE. V lost 3 bases, J lost 2 bases, and 11 bases lay in between. CDR3 DNA sequence: TGTGCCAGCAGCGGTCCGACTATCAACTATGGCTACACCTTC. Encoded protein: CASSGPTINYGYTF.

In its sample, this clonotype was seen many times. The V call is TRBV6-2 or TRBV6-3, the J call TRBJ1-2, with 7 bases matching TRBD1. With 5 bases clipped from V and 4 bases from J, the junction kept 7 bases outside the gene matches. Germline assignment: CDR1 MNHEY and CDR2 SVGEGT. The CDR3 sequence is 14 residues long. CDR3 protein: CASSPPRDSYGYTF. The CDR3 nucleotides are TGTGCCAGCAGTCCACCAAGGGACAGCTATGGCTACACCTTC.

This clonotype was detected ten times or more. This sequence joins TRBV11-1 and TRBJ1-1; 9 positions agree with TRBD1. Trimming cost V 5 bases and J 7 bases; bases outside gene matches: 14. CDR1 is SGHAT and CDR2 is FQDESV in the germline V gene (reference sequence). This CDR3 region has 16 residues. The CDR3 reads CASSLTGGAGGSEAFF. The CDR3 nucleotides read TGTGCCAGCAGCCTCACAGGGGGCGCCGGTGGAAGTGAAGCTTTCTTT. Using reference TRBV11-1 and TRBJ1-1 for the parts outside the CDR3, the full variable domain is EAEVAQSPRYKITEKSQAVAFWCDPISGHATLYWYRQILGQGPELLVQFQDESVVDDSQLPKDRFSAERLKGVDSTLKIQPAELGDSAMYLCASSLTGGAGGSEAFFGQGTRLTVV.

About this clonotype itself: A much larger clone lies one base from this, so it may be a read error. The chain recombines TRBV12-3 or TRBV12-4 with TRBJ1-2; 7 bases are a match to TRBD1. The CDR3 has 14 amino acids. With V trimmed by 8 bases and J by 8 bases, 14 bases remained unmatched. CDR3 sequence (DNA): TGTGCCAGCGGGCCGGACAGGCGATACTCAGGCTACACCTTC. It codes for CASGPDRRYSGYTF.